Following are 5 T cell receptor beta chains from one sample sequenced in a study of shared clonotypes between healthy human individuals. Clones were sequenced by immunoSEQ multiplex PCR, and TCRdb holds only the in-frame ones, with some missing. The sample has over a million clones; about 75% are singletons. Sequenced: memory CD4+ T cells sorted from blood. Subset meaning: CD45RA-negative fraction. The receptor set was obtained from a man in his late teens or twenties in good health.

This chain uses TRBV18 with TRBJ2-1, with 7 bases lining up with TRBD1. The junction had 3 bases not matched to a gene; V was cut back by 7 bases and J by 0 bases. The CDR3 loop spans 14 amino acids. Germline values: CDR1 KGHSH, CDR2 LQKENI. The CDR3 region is CASLGQSSYNEQFF. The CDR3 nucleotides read TGTGCCAGCTTGGGACAGAGCTCCTACAATGAGCAGTTCTTC.

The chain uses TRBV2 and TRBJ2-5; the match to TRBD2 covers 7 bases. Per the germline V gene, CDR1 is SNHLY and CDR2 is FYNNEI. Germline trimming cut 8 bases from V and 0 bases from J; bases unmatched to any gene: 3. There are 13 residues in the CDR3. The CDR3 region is CASHGTNQETQYF. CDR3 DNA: TGTGCCAGCCACGGGACTAACCAAGAGACCCAGTACTTC. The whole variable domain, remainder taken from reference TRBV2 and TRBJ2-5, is EPEVTQTPSHQVTQMGQEVILRCVPISNHLYFYWYRQILGQKVEFLVSFYNNEISEKSEIFDDQFSVERPDGSNFTLKIRSTKLEDSAMYFCASHGTNQETQYFGPGTRLLVL.

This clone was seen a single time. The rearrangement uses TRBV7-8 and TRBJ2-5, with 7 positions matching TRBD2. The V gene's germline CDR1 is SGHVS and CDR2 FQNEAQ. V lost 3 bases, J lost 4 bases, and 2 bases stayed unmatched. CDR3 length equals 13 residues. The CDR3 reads CASSFGLVETQYF. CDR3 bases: TGTGCCAGCAGCTTCGGACTAGTAGAGACCCAGTACTTC.

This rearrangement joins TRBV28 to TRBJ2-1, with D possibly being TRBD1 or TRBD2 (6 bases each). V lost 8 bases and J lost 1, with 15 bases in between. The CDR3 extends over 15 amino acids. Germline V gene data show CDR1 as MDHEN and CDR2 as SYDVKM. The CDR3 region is CASQGQGGSYNEQFF. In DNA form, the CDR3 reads TGTGCCAGCCAAGGCCAAGGGGGGTCCTACAATGAGCAGTTCTTC.

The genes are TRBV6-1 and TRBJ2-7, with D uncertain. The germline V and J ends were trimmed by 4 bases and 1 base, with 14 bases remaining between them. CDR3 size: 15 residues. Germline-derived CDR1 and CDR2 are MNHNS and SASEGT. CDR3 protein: CASSGPGGISYEQYF. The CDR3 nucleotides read TGTGCCAGCAGTGGCCCCGGCGGTATTTCCTACGAGCAGTACTTC.